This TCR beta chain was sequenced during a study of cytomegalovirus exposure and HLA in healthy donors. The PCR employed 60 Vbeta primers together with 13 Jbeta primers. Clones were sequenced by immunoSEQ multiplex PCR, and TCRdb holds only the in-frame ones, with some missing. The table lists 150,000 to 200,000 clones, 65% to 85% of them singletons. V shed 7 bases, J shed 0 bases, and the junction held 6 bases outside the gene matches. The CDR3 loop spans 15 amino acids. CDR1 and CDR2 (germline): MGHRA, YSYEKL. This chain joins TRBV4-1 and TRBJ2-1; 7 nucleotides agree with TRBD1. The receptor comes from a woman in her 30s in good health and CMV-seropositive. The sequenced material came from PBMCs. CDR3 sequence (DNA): TGCGCCAGCACCGAGACAGGGTCCTCCTACAATGAGCAGTTCTTC. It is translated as CASTETGSSYNEQFF.